This TCR beta chain was recovered during a study of shared clonotypes between healthy human individuals. In the study overall: Aged 18 to 49, the donors were two women and a few men.

V lost 5 bases and J 2 bases, leaving 13 bases between the germline ends. Germline lookup yields CDR1 SQVTM and CDR2 ANQGSEA. The CDR3 loop spans 14 amino acids. Replicate PCRs from sorted subsets contained approximately 190 ng DNA, which is 30,000 to 35,000 T cell genomes. Assay used: immunoSEQ multiplex PCR; TCRdb lists only in-frame clones, some missing. The repertoire holds some 2,500,000 clones, with 93% as singletons. The material sequenced was naive CD4+ T cells from PBMCs. This sample's subset: CD45RA+ positively selected. This TCR came from a man younger than 35 in good health. Some clones in this sample may be carry-over from other donors' samples. The genes are TRBV29-1 and TRBJ1-5, with a possible D match to TRBD1 (6 bases). The DNA of the CDR3 is TGCAGCGTTACACAGGGTGGGGGCAATCAGCCCCAGCATTTT. It codes for CSVTQGGGNQPQHF.